This T cell receptor beta chain was identified in a study of CD8 T cells in ankylosing spondylitis. Overall study findings and caveats: Disease-associated clones were reportedly significantly overrepresented in matched ankylosing spondylitis synovial fluid. Several highly homologous variants made up a TCR beta motif, and this motif appeared characteristic of ankylosing spondylitis blood.

Each CDR3 protein gets one entry after TCRdb re-called the 5' RACE reads with MiXCR. The sample lists roughly 220,000 distinct CDR3 sequences; more than 9% were seen once. The CDR3 has 14 amino acids. V lost 8 bases and J 3 bases, leaving 16 bases between the germline ends. Germline loops: CDR1 MNHEY, CDR2 SVGEGT. This clonotype was seen many times. Its antigen is unknown. Material for sequencing was blood, either unsorted or a sorted T cell fraction (not recorded which). The receptor comes from a male donor with ankylosing spondylitis or in good health (not recorded which). V usage is TRBV6-2 or TRBV6-3 and J usage is TRBJ1-1; a weak D match, TRBD1 (5 bases). CDR3 DNA sequence: TGTGCCAGCTTGTGGGGGAAATATGACACTGAAGCTTTCTTT. Translation gives CASLWGKYDTEAFF.